This T cell receptor (beta chain) was sequenced for a study of cytomegalovirus exposure and HLA in healthy donors. The V and J ends lost 2 bases and 7 bases, in that order; junction bases with no gene match: 4. The CDR3 runs to 14 residues. Germline V gives CDR1 ENHRY, CDR2 SYGVKD. The PCR had 60 Vbeta and 13 Jbeta primers. Repertoires were generated with immunoSEQ multiplex PCR, while TCRdb's copy carries only in-frame clones and drops some. This table has approximately 140,000 clones, approximately 70% appearing once. Sequenced sample: PBMCs. This sequence was found in a woman in her sixties or seventies in good health and CMV-seropositive. The chain carries TRBV10-3 and TRBJ1-5; 8 bases map to TRBD1. DNA for the CDR3: TGTGCCATCAGTGAGGGACAGGGAATCCAGCCCCAGCATTTT. Its translation: CAISEGQGIQPQHF.